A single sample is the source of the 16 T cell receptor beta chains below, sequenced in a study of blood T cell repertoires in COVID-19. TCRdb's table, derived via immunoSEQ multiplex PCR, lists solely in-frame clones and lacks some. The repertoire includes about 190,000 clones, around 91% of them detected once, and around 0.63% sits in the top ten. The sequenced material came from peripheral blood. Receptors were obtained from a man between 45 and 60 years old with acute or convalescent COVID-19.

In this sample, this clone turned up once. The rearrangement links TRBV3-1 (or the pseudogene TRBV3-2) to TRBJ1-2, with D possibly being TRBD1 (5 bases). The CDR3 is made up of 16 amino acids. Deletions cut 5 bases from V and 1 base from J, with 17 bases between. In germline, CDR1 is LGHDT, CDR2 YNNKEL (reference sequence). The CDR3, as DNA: TGTGCCAGCAGCGAGGAGGGGCCATGCCTTAACTATGGCTACACCTTC. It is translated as CASSEEGPCLNYGYTF.

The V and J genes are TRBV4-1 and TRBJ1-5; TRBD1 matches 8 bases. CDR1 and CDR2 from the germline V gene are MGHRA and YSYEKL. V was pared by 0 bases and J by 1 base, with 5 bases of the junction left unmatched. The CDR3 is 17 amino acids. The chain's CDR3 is CASSQDSQGASNQPQHF. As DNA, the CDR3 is TGCGCCAGCAGCCAAGATTCGCAGGGGGCAAGCAATCAGCCCCAGCATTTT.

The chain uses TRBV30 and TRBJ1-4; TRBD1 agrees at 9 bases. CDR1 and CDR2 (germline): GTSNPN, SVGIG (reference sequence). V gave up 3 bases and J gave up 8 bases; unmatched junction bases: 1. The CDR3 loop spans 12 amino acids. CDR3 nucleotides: TGTGCCTGGAGCGGGACAGGGGAAAAACTGTTTTTT. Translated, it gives CAWSGTGEKLFF.

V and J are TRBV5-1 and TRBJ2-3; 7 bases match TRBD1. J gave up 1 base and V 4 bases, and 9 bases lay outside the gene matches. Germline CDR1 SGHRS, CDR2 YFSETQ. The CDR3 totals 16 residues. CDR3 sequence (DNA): TGCGCCAGCAGCAGGTACAGGGGCGAGGGCACAGATACGCAGTATTTT. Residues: CASSRYRGEGTDTQYF.

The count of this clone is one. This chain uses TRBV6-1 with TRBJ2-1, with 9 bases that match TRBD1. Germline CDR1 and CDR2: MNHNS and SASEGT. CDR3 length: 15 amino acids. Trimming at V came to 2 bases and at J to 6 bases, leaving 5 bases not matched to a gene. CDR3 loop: CASSESGQGFNEQFF. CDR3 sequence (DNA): TGTGCCAGCAGTGAATCTGGACAGGGGTTCAATGAGCAGTTCTTC.

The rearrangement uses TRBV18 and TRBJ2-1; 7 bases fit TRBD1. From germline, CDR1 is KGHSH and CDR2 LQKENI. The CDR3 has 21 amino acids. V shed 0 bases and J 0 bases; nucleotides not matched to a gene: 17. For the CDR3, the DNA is TGTGCCAGCTCACCACCTACGACAGGGATCTTTTCATCCGGCTCCTACAATGAGCAGTTCTTC. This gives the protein CASSPPTTGIFSSGSYNEQFF.

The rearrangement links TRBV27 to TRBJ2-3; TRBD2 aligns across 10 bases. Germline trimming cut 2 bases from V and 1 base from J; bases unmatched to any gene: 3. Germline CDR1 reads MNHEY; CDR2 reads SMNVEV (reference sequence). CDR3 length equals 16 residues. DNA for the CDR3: TGTGCCAGCAGTTTAAGGACTAGCGGTGGCACAGATACGCAGTATTTT. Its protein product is CASSLRTSGGTDTQYF.

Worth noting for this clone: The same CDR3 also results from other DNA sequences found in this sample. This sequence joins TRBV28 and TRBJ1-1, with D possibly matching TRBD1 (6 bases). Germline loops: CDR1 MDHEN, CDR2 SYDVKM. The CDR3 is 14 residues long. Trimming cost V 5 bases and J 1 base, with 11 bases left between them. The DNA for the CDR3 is TGTGCCAGCAGTCTGACAGGACCGAACACTGAAGCTTTCTTT. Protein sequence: CASSLTGPNTEAFF.

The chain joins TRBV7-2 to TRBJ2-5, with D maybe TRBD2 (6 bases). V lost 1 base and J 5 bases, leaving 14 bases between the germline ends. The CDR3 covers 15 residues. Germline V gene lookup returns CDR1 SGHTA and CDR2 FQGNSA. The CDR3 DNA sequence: TGTGCCAGCAGCTTAGTATCTAGCGTCGGGGAGACCCAGTACTTC. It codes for CASSLVSSVGETQYF.

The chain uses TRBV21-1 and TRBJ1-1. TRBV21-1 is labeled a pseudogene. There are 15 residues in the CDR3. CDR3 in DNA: TGTGCCAGCAGCAAAGTCCCCCCCCGGAACACTGAAGCTTTCTTT. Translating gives CASSKVPPRNTEAFF.

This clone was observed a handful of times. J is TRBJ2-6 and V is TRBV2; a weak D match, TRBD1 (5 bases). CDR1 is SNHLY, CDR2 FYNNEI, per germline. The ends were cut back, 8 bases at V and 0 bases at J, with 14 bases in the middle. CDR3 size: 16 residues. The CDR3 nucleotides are TGTGCCAGCCAAGTCAGGGTAAACTCTGGGGCCAACGTCCTGACTTTC. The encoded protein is CASQVRVNSGANVLTF.

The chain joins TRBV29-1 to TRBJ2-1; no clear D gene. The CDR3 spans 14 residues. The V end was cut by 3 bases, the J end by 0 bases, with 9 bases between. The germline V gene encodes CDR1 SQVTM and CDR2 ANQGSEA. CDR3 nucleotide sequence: TGCAGCGTTGAGTCCCGGAGCTCCTACAATGAGCAGTTCTTC. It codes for CSVESRSSYNEQFF.

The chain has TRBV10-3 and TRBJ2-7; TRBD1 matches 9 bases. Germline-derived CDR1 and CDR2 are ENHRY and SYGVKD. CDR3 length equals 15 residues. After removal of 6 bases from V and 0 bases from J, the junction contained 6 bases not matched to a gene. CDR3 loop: CAISSDRGSSYEQYV. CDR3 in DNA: TGTGCCATCAGCTCCGACAGGGGGAGCTCCTACGAGCAGTACGTC.

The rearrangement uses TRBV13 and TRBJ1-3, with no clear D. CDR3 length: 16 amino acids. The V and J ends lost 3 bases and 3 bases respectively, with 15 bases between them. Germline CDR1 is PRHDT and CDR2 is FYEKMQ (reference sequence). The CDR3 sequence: CASSLARGGLGNTIYF. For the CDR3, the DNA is TGTGCCAGCAGCTTGGCCCGGGGAGGACTTGGAAACACCATATATTTT.

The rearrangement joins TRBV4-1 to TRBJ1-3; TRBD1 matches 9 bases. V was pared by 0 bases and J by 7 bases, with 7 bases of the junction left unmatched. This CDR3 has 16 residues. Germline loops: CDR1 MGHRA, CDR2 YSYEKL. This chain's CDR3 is CASSQEGTGIYNTIYF. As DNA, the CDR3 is TGCGCCAGCAGCCAAGAGGGGACAGGGATCTATAACACCATATATTTT.

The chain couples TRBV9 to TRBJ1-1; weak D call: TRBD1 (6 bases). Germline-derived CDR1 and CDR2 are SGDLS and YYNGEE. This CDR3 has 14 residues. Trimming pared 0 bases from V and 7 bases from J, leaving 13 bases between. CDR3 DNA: TGTGCCAGCAGCGTAGGTCGAGGGGGACGTGAAGCTTTCTTT. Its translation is CASSVGRGGREAFF.